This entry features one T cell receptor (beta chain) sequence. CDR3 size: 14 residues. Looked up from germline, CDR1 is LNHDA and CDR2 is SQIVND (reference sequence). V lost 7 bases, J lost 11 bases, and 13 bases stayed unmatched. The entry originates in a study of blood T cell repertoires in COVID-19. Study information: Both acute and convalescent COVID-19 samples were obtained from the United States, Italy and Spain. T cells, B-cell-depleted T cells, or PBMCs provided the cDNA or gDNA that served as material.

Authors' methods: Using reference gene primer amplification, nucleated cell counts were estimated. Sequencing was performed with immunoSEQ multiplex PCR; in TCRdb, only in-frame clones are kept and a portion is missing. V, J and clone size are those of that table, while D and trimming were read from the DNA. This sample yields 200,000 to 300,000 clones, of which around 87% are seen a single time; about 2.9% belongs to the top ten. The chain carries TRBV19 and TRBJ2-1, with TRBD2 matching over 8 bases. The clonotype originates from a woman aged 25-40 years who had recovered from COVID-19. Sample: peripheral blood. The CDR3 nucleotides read TGTGCCAGTACCCCGGGGGGGCCGAGCCCTCAGCAGTTCTTC. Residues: CASTPGGPSPQQFF.